The rows below give T cell receptor beta chains drawn from one sample of a study of cytomegalovirus exposure and HLA in healthy donors. Profiled with immunoSEQ multiplex PCR; TCRdb holds only in-frame clones, not every one. The sample shows some 97,000 clones, approximately 81% of them seen only once. The sequenced sample was PBMCs. These receptors were obtained from a male donor in good health and CMV-seropositive. The CDR3 runs from the conserved cysteine through the conserved F or W. The D gene is left open where the match is weak. Clone size is not always given. Where it is, it says once, few, many or a class for expanded clones.

cdr3_length j_call clone_size d_call v_call cdr3_aa cdr3_nt
16 TRBJ2-3 . TRBD2 TRBV5-4 CASSLPAGGRPDTQYF TGTGCCAGCAGCTTGCCTGCGGGGGGTCGGCCAGATACGCAGTATTTT
16 TRBJ2-1 . TRBD2 TRBV9 CASSVVGRGAGNEQFF TGTGCCAGCAGCGTAGTCGGGCGGGGGGCCGGGAATGAGCAGTTCTTC
12 TRBJ2-2 . . TRBV5-5 CASSLAGGELFF TGTGCCAGCAGCTTGGCCGGCGGGGAGCTGTTTTTT
14 TRBJ1-1 . . TRBV7-9 CASRSTGLNTEAFF TGTGCCAGCAGATCGACAGGACTGAACACTGAAGCTTTCTTT
15 TRBJ1-2 . . TRBV21-1 CASSPREIGNYGYTF TGTGCCAGCAGCCCCCGGGAGATAGGGAACTATGGCTACACCTTC
13 TRBJ1-2 . . TRBV11-3 CASSLRGFGGYTF TGTGCCAGCAGCTTACGAGGGTTTGGGGGCTACACCTTC
17 TRBJ1-4 . . TRBV4-3 CASSQDTSVRTNEKLFF TGCGCCAGCAGCCAAGATACGAGCGTACGCACTAATGAAAAACTGTTTTTT
14 TRBJ2-7 . . TRBV4-1 CASSQVARVGEQYF TGCGCCAGCAGCCAAGTGGCCCGGGTGGGCGAGCAGTACTTC
16 TRBJ1-1 few TRBD1 TRBV13 CASSLRTGWGNTEAFF TGTGCCAGCAGCCTTCGGACAGGATGGGGGAACACTGAAGCTTTCTTT
15 TRBJ1-2 once . TRBV18 CASSPPAGADYGYTF TGTGCCAGCTCACCACCGGCGGGTGCGGACTATGGCTACACCTTC
15 TRBJ1-1 . TRBD1 TRBV10-3 CAISGTGGLDTEAFF TGTGCCATCAGCGGGACAGGGGGCTTGGACACTGAAGCTTTCTTT
12 TRBJ1-1 . TRBD1 TRBV14 CASSRRGVEAFF TGTGCCAGCAGCCGCAGGGGGGTTGAAGCTTTCTTT
16 TRBJ2-5 few . TRBV7-2 CASSSRRGGAKETQYF TGTGCCAGCAGCAGCCGTAGGGGGGGCGCTAAAGAGACCCAGTACTTC
14 TRBJ2-7 . TRBD1 TRBV28 CASTLTGGAYEQYF TGTGCCAGCACCCTGACAGGGGGCGCCTACGAGCAGTACTTC
14 TRBJ1-4 few . TRBV2 CASRRGATNEKLFF TGTGCCAGCAGAAGGGGTGCAACTAATGAAAAACTGTTTTTT
16 TRBJ2-5 once TRBD2 TRBV27 CASSLYGGGGQETQYF TGTGCCAGCAGTTTATATGGCGGGGGGGGCCAAGAGACCCAGTACTTC
14 TRBJ2-1 . TRBD1 TRBV2 CASRGTGAWDEQFF TGTGCCAGCAGAGGGACAGGGGCTTGGGATGAGCAGTTCTTC
14 TRBJ1-1 . . TRBV11-3 CASSLAGMNTEAFF TGTGCCAGCAGCTTAGCGGGGATGAACACTGAAGCTTTCTTT
14 TRBJ2-5 . TRBD2 TRBV7-9 CASSRAGGEETQYF TGTGCCAGCAGTCGAGCGGGGGGGGAAGAGACCCAGTACTTC
15 TRBJ2-1 . TRBD1 TRBV4-1 CASSQEGDRADEQFF TGCGCCAGCAGCCAAGAAGGGGACAGAGCAGACGAGCAGTTCTTC
16 TRBJ2-2 . . TRBV5-1 CASSLEGDPNTGELFF TGCGCCAGCAGCTTGGAAGGGGATCCCAACACCGGGGAGCTGTTTTTT
15 TRBJ1-2 . . TRBV28 CASSLEGNGGYGYTF TGTGCCAGCAGTTTAGAGGGTAACGGGGGCTATGGCTACACCTTC
16 TRBJ2-5 . . TRBV19 CASSIGGGFVGETQYF TGTGCCAGTAGTATAGGAGGAGGGTTCGTAGGAGAGACCCAGTACTTC
15 TRBJ1-4 few . TRBV30 CAVETDQATNEKLFF TGTGCCGTGGAGACAGATCAAGCAACTAATGAAAAACTGTTTTTT
16 TRBJ1-2 . TRBD1 TRBV11-2 CASSLEPQAGGYGYTF TGTGCCAGCAGCTTAGAACCCCAGGCAGGGGGCTATGGCTACACCTTC
13 TRBJ2-1 . TRBD1 TRBV7-6 CASSPGTVTEQFF TGTGCCAGCAGCCCGGGGACAGTGACTGAGCAGTTCTTC
14 TRBJ1-1 . . TRBV6-5 CASKIRGMNTEAFF TGTGCCAGCAAGATCAGGGGCATGAACACTGAAGCTTTCTTT
17 TRBJ2-7 . TRBD1 TRBV11-3 CASSPGGGTGGGNEQYF TGTGCCAGCAGCCCCGGCGGAGGGACAGGGGGCGGAAACGAGCAGTACTTC
14 TRBJ2-7 . . TRBV9 CASSVGDSAYEQYF TGTGCCAGCAGCGTAGGGGACTCAGCCTACGAGCAGTACTTC
17 TRBJ2-1 . TRBD2 TRBV9 CASSPWQGLAVGNEQFF TGTGCCAGCAGCCCATGGCAGGGACTAGCAGTCGGGAATGAGCAGTTCTTC
14 TRBJ2-1 . TRBD2 TRBV6-6 CASRPGLAGGRLFF TGTGCCAGCAGGCCGGGACTAGCGGGGGGGCGACTGTTCTTC
15 TRBJ2-1 . . TRBV9 CASSAPGHIYNEQFF TGTGCCAGCAGCGCTCCGGGACATATCTACAATGAGCAGTTCTTC
15 TRBJ2-2 . TRBD1 TRBV18 CASSPGTGNTGELFF TGTGCCAGCTCACCTGGGACAGGGAACACCGGGGAGCTGTTTTTT
14 TRBJ1-2 once . TRBV12-5 CASGLTGSNYGYTF TGTGCTAGTGGTCTCACGGGATCTAACTATGGCTACACCTTC
15 TRBJ1-4 . TRBD1 TRBV4-3 CASSQQTGVSEKLFF TGCGCCAGCAGCCAGCAGACAGGGGTGTCTGAAAAACTGTTTTTT
18 TRBJ1-3 . . TRBV30 CAWSVVRGRISSGNTIYF TGTGCCTGGAGTGTGGTCAGGGGCCGAATATCTTCTGGAAACACCATATATTTT
13 TRBJ1-2 . . TRBV4-1 CASSSPRGGGYTF TGCGCCAGCAGCTCCCCCCGGGGGGGTGGCTACACCTTC
15 TRBJ1-2 once TRBD1 TRBV25-1 CASSVPEGAQDGYTF TGTGCCAGCAGTGTACCTGAGGGGGCGCAGGATGGCTACACCTTC
12 TRBJ1-2 few . TRBV6-5 CASTREGYGYTF TGTGCCAGCACGAGGGAGGGCTATGGCTACACCTTC
18 TRBJ1-2 . TRBD1 TRBV7-8 CASSSVTRPGQGGYGYTF TGTGCCAGCAGCTCTGTGACCCGACCGGGACAGGGGGGCTATGGCTACACCTTC
14 TRBJ1-2 . . TRBV7-9 CASSPRGAVGWYTF TGTGCCAGCAGCCCGCGGGGGGCAGTTGGGTGGTACACCTTC
16 TRBJ2-3 . . TRBV7-9 CASSLDLAGRTNTQYF TGTGCCAGCAGCTTAGACCTAGCAGGGAGGACGAATACGCAGTATTTT
14 TRBJ2-7 . . TRBV9 CASSVGPTSYEQYF TGTGCCAGCAGCGTAGGGCCCACCTCCTACGAGCAGTACTTC
12 TRBJ2-7 . TRBD1 TRBV29-1 CSVATGMGEQYF TGCAGCGTTGCGACAGGGATGGGCGAGCAGTACTTC
14 TRBJ1-1 once . TRBV6-1 CASSELGVNTEAFF TGTGCCAGCAGTGAACTCGGAGTGAACACTGAAGCTTTCTTT
15 TRBJ2-7 . TRBD1 TRBV7-2 CASSLTGTGADEQYF TGTGCCAGCAGCTTAACTGGGACAGGGGCAGACGAGCAGTACTTC
17 TRBJ2-1 . . TRBV4-1 CASSQGRVAGFIDEQFF TGCGCCAGCAGCCAAGGTCGGGTCGCGGGATTTATCGATGAGCAGTTCTTC
15 TRBJ1-1 few . TRBV4-1 CASSRSQALNTEAFF TGCGCCAGCAGCCGATCACAGGCCCTGAACACTGAAGCTTTCTTT
11 TRBJ1-1 few . TRBV20-1 CSASRGAEAFF TGCAGTGCTAGCCGGGGTGCTGAAGCTTTCTTT
16 TRBJ2-1 . TRBD1 TRBV13 CASSPGTGISYNEQFF TGTGCCAGCAGCCCAGGGACAGGGATCTCCTACAATGAGCAGTTCTTC
15 TRBJ1-2 few . TRBV5-1 CASSLARGANYGYTF TGCGCCAGCAGCTTGGCCCGAGGAGCTAACTATGGCTACACCTTC
13 TRBJ1-1 . . TRBV7-9 CASSLSGDTEAFF TGTGCCAGCAGCTTGAGCGGGGACACTGAAGCTTTCTTT
15 TRBJ2-7 . TRBD2 TRBV7-6 CASSLSGGPSYEQYF TGTGCCAGCAGCCTTAGCGGGGGGCCCTCCTACGAGCAGTACTTC